This T cell receptor (beta chain) comes out of a study of memory CD4+ T cells and cytomegalovirus serostatus (dated by TCRdb to the late 2010s). As for the study more broadly: The cohort included approximately 35 healthy adults from Belgium, of whom 9 were CMV seropositive and approximately 24 were CMV seronegative. To replicate a published TCR-based CMV serostatus classifier, the researchers sequenced the CD4+ memory TCRbeta repertoires of a Belgian cohort whose cytomegalovirus serostatus was known.

Study-wide conclusions, independent of this receptor: Unlike the original study, which covered naive and memory CD4+ and CD8+ populations, the Belgian study sequenced only CD4+CD45RO+ memory cells. Among the 150 to 200 previously reported CMV-associated TCRbeta sequences, roughly 68 showed up in the CD4+ memory repertoires, with each one found in between one and five individuals. On the Belgian cohort, the classifier built on the original framework reached a median bootstrapped AUC of about 0.96, with a 95% CI of 0.76-1.00. For CMV serostatus prediction, a median bootstrapped AUC of approximately 0.95 was reached with the original framework, and a median bootstrapped AUC of 0.91 was reached with a US-trained random forest. The results were interpreted as suggesting that the CMV-associated TCR signature is mostly present in the CD4+ memory repertoire.

Points on this clone: Its binding antigen is unknown. No base-level quality is on record; no much larger clone is a single base apart.

Relative to germline, V is 10 bases shorter and J is 6 bases shorter, with 13 bases between their ends. The CDR3 spans 12 residues, from the cysteine through the phenylalanine. The sequence is cut down to CDR3 DNA, 36 bases in frame from base 1. The germline V gene (reference sequence) gives CDR1 as SEHNR and CDR2 as FQNEAQ. Genomic DNA was extracted from sorted cells with the Quick-DNA Microprep Kit. Amplification of TCRbeta DNA was done with the immunoSEQ hsTCRbeta kit, following the protocol from the manufacturer. An Illumina MiSeq instrument was used to sequence the TCRbeta libraries. The study's own analysis went as follows. Following removal of out-of-frame sequences, about 2,200,000 distinct TCRbeta sequences were retained, with an average of around 67,000 per individual. Each individual was scored by the count of around 160 previously reported CMV-associated TCRbeta sequences and the total productive distinct TCRbeta count. A beta-binomial model was reimplemented in Python, and scikit-learn random forests with default parameters were trained on data from the US cohort. Classifier performance on the Belgian cohort was reported as the median AUC with percentile confidence intervals calculated over 10,000 bootstrap iterations. This immuneACCESS table, as held by TCRdb, lists in-frame sequences with V and J called but not all clones. Of the missing ones, under half trace to an unresolved V gene in checked studies; the others have no known cause. V and J calls plus clone size are reproduced from that table; the DNA served to infer D and trimming. The sample includes tens of thousands of clones, with about 73% observed a single time. The top ten hold about 3% of the sample.

A FACSAria II was used to sort memory CD4+ T cells, defined as single viable CD3+CD4+CD8-CD45RO+ cells. CMV serostatus was determined using a Roche Elecsys assay that detects serum IgG against CMV pp150, pp28, p38 and p52. After the samples were thawed, total CD4+ T cells were enriched through positive selection using CD4 magnetic microbeads. The samples came from a separate study whose specific focus was interrogating the CD4+ T cell memory repertoire. Peripheral blood mononuclear cells were isolated and cryopreserved following standard operating procedures; serum was stored at -80 °C. The staining relied on CD3-PerCP (BW264/56), CD4-APC (RPA-T4), CD45RO-PE (UCHT1) and CD8-Pacific Orange (3B5) antibodies, and Sytox blue was used to exclude non-viable cells.

The chain joins TRBV7-9 to TRBJ2-1; TRBD2 is perhaps the D gene, given 6 matching bases. The sequence came from an adult in good health and CMV-seropositive. The material sequenced was memory CD4+ T cells from blood. The DNA sequence reads TGTGCCATTCGGGACTTCACCAATGAGCAGTTCTTC. Its protein reads: CAIRDFTNEQFF.